Below, 21 T cell receptor beta chains from the same sample are listed, as sequenced in a study of cytomegalovirus exposure and HLA in healthy donors. It was with 60 Vbeta and 13 Jbeta primers that the PCR ran. Some clones are missing from TCRdb's copy, which holds only in-frame ones; the method was immunoSEQ multiplex PCR. The top ten clones hold 6.3% of a sample with approximately 190,000 clones, roughly 80% of them seen once. Material for sequencing was PBMCs. The origin of the receptors is a man aged 35 to 55 in good health and CMV-seropositive.

Written as DNA, the CDR3 is TGTGCCAGCAGCTTATTTACAGGGAGAGGTGGGGCCAACGTCCTGACTTTC. This gives the protein CASSLFTGRGGANVLTF. This chain uses TRBV7-8 with TRBJ2-6; a weak D match, TRBD1 (6 bases). Germline V gene data show CDR1 as SGHVS and CDR2 as FQNEAQ. Trimming stripped 2 bases from V and 3 bases from J, with 14 bases between. The CDR3 sequence is 17 residues long.

The chain is built from TRBV27 and TRBJ2-3, with 9 bases identical to TRBD2. V shed 5 bases and J 0 bases; nucleotides not matched to a gene: 6. Germline values: CDR1 MNHEY, CDR2 SMNVEV (reference sequence). The length of the CDR3 is 16 residues. CDR3 amino acids: CASSSGGHPSTDTQYF. For the CDR3, the DNA is TGTGCCAGCAGTAGCGGGGGGCACCCTAGCACAGATACGCAGTATTTT.

The CDR3, as DNA: TGTGCCAGTAGTATAGGAACCCGACAGGGCGAGACCCAGTACTTC. Its protein product is CASSIGTRQGETQYF. The chain combines TRBV19 with TRBJ2-5, with 7 bases matching TRBD1. Per the germline V gene, CDR1 is LNHDA and CDR2 is SQIVND (reference sequence). The CDR3 is 15 residues long. With V trimmed by 1 base and J by 5 bases, 7 bases remained unmatched.

This clone showed up just a few times. The chain uses TRBV2 and TRBJ2-7, with TRBD1 matching over 8 bases. Germline V gives CDR1 SNHLY, CDR2 FYNNEI. The V and J ends lost 6 bases and 0 bases, in that order; junction bases with no gene match: 10. This CDR3 is 16 amino acids long. Here the CDR3 reads CASSRLDRESSYEQYF. The CDR3 region has the DNA TGTGCCAGCAGCCGCCTGGACAGGGAAAGCTCCTACGAGCAGTACTTC.

The V gene is TRBV5-4, the J gene TRBJ1-3; D remains ambiguous. V was clipped by 1 base and J by 2 bases, with 4 bases between them. CDR3 size: 13 residues. Germline CDR1 SGHNT, CDR2 YYREEE (reference sequence). DNA of the CDR3: TGTGCCAGCAGCTTGCAGGCTGGAAACACCATATATTTT. This sequence encodes CASSLQAGNTIYF.

The chain combines TRBV7-6 with TRBJ1-1; 8 bases are shared with TRBD1. The germline V gene encodes CDR1 SGHVS and CDR2 FNYEAQ. The CDR3 length is 15 residues. V was clipped by 3 bases and J by 4 bases; unmatched bases: 7. The CDR3 loop is CASSLEGQASTEAFF. For the CDR3, the DNA is TGTGCCAGCAGCTTGGAGGGACAGGCGAGCACTGAAGCTTTCTTT.

V gene TRBV11-3 combines with J gene TRBJ2-1; tentatively, D is TRBD2 (6 bases). V dropped 5 bases and J dropped 9 bases, with 17 bases sitting between them. CDR1 is SGHNT, CDR2 YENEEA, per germline. The length of the CDR3 is 14 residues. The CDR3 loop reads CASSAGLGISEQFF. The DNA for the CDR3 is TGTGCCAGCAGCGCGGGGCTAGGCATCAGTGAGCAGTTCTTC. The variable domain in full, with the rest retrieved from reference TRBV11-3 and TRBJ2-1, is EAGVVQSPRYKIIEKKQPVAFWCNPISGHNTLYWYLQNLGQGPELLIRYENEEAVDDSQLPKDRFSAERLKGVDSTLKIQPAELGDSAVYLCASSAGLGISEQFFGPGTRLTVL.

This clone has a count of ten or more. The DNA of the CDR3 is TGTGCCAGTAGGTTGACACACCAAGAGACCCAGTACTTC. Protein sequence: CASRLTHQETQYF. This chain uses TRBV19 with TRBJ2-5; D gene ambiguous. This CDR3 has 13 amino acids. Germline V CDR1 and CDR2: LNHDA, SQIVND (reference sequence). Trimming removed 6 bases from V and 0 bases from J, with 8 bases in between.

This sequence joins TRBV15 and TRBJ2-3; 10 nucleotides match TRBD2. The CDR3 consists of 16 residues. Germline V gives CDR1 LNHNV, CDR2 YYDKDF (reference sequence). Unmatched junction bases numbered 6, after V lost 3 bases and J lost 3 bases. This chain's CDR3 is CATSSTVAGGTDTQYF. The CDR3, as DNA: TGTGCCACCAGCAGTACTGTAGCGGGGGGAACAGATACGCAGTATTTT. Supplemented by reference TRBV15 and TRBJ2-3, the full variable domain reads DAMVIQNPRYQVTQFGKPVTLSCSQTLNHNVMYWYQQKSSQAPKLLFHYYDKDFNNEADTPDNFQSRRPNTSFCFLDIRSPGLGDTAMYLCATSSTVAGGTDTQYFGPGTRLTVL.

The CDR3 loop reads CASSVGEPGEKLFF. Here the CDR3 DNA reads TGTGCCAGTAGTGTTGGGGAGCCTGGTGAAAAACTGTTTTTT. The rearrangement joins TRBV19 to TRBJ1-4; D gene unclear. Trimming shortened V by 5 bases and J by 7 bases, and 14 bases separated the two germline ends. Germline lookup yields CDR1 LNHDA and CDR2 SQIVND (reference sequence). The length of the CDR3 is 14 residues.

This clone was counted a few times. The V and J genes are TRBV7-2 and TRBJ2-7; D might be TRBD2 (6 bases). Germline V CDR1 and CDR2: SGHTA, FQGNSA. Trimming pared 2 bases from V and 4 bases from J, leaving 6 bases between. The length of the CDR3 is 12 residues. The CDR3 here is CASSLSGYEQYF. CDR3 bases: TGTGCCAGCAGCTTAAGCGGGTACGAGCAGTACTTC.

The chain couples TRBV5-4 to TRBJ2-7, with TRBD2 as a possible D gene (6 bases). The V gene lost 0 bases and the J gene lost 2 bases, with 9 bases spanning the gap. CDR3 length: 14 amino acids. Germline V gives CDR1 SGHNT, CDR2 YYREEE (reference sequence). CDR3 DNA: TGTGCCAGCAGCTTGGGGTGGGGGGCCTACGAGCAGTACTTC. Its protein is CASSLGWGAYEQYF.

The chain couples TRBV29-1 to TRBJ2-5, with TRBD1 identical over 7 bases. V was clipped by 6 bases and J by 4 bases; unmatched bases: 8. The CDR3 spans 13 residues. Germline V gives CDR1 SQVTM, CDR2 ANQGSEA. Written as DNA, the CDR3 is TGCAGCGTACGTCAACAGGGGTTAGAGACCCAGTACTTC. Its translation is CSVRQQGLETQYF.

The chain joins TRBV10-3 to TRBJ2-7; D gene ambiguous. The CDR3 contains 13 residues. The germline V gene encodes CDR1 ENHRY and CDR2 SYGVKD. The V end lost 4 bases, the J end lost 3 bases, and 10 bases lay between the germline ends. The CDR3: CAISGTRNYEQYF. As DNA, the CDR3 is TGTGCCATCAGTGGCACGCGGAACTACGAGCAGTACTTC.

This rearrangement joins TRBV2 to TRBJ1-4; D unresolved. From germline, CDR1 is SNHLY and CDR2 FYNNEI. This CDR3 has 14 residues. V was shortened by 7 bases and J by 8 bases, with 17 bases between the two germline ends. Written as DNA, the CDR3 is TGTGCCAGCACAGCCCGGCCGGGCGGGGAAAAACTGTTTTTT. Its protein product is CASTARPGGEKLFF.

This clone was found once. The chain has TRBV7-6 and TRBJ1-3; 7 bases agree with TRBD1. Unmatched junction bases numbered 8, after V lost 2 bases and J lost 1 base. From germline, CDR1 is SGHVS and CDR2 FNYEAQ. This CDR3 comprises 17 residues. CDR3 region: CASSLTPPDRSGNTIYF. CDR3 DNA sequence: TGTGCCAGCAGCTTAACACCCCCGGACAGGTCTGGAAACACCATATATTTT. The variable domain in full, with the rest retrieved from reference TRBV7-6 and TRBJ1-3, is GAGVSQSPRYKVTKRGQDVALRCDPISGHVSLYWYRQALGQGPEFLTYFNYEAQQDKSGLPNDRFSAERPEGSISTLTIQRTEQRDSAMYRCASSLTPPDRSGNTIYFGEGSWLTVV.

This clone is a singleton in its sample. The chain links TRBV6-1 to TRBJ1-5; 8 bases match TRBD1. V shed 10 bases and J 4 bases; nucleotides not matched to a gene: 9. The germline gives CDR1 MNHNS, CDR2 SASEGT. There are 14 residues in the CDR3. CDR3 in amino acids: CATQGAGGNQPQHF. CDR3 bases: TGTGCCACCCAGGGGGCGGGTGGGAATCAGCCCCAGCATTTT.

The chain uses TRBV14 and TRBJ1-1, with TRBD1 matching 8 bases. The CDR3 is made up of 17 amino acids. V was pared by 0 bases and J by 3 bases, with 9 bases of the junction left unmatched. Germline V gene data show CDR1 as SGHDN and CDR2 as FVKESK. Written as DNA, the CDR3 is TGTGCCAGCAGCCAAGATCGGAGGACAGGGCAGGACACTGAAGCTTTCTTT. Its translation: CASSQDRRTGQDTEAFF.

The CDR3 DNA follows: TGTGCCAGCAGCTTAAGGGAGGGGCTTGGTGGCTACACCTTC. This encodes CASSLREGLGGYTF. The rearrangement links TRBV7-6 to TRBJ1-2; TRBD1 is a possible D gene (5 bases). V lost 2 bases and J lost 7, with 14 bases in between. This CDR3 spans 14 amino acids. Germline V gene data show CDR1 as SGHVS and CDR2 as FNYEAQ.

As to this clone: Mismatch with germline at one junction end may stem from a read error. The chain joins TRBV2 to TRBJ1-2; a weak D match, TRBD1 (5 bases). CDR3 length: 10 amino acids. Germline CDR1 reads SNHLY; CDR2 reads FYNNEI. The CDR3 coding sequence is TGTGCCAGCAGCGGGGAGGACACAATCTTC. This codes for CASSGEDTIF.

A note on this clone: A read error is the likely source, as a far larger clone sits one nucleotide away. The chain uses TRBV4-3 and TRBJ2-3; 11 positions match TRBD2. The V gene end was trimmed by 5 bases and the J gene end by 5 bases; junction bases not matched to a gene: 15. The CDR3 runs 18 residues. Germline CDR1 is LGHNA and CDR2 is YSLEER. Here the CDR3 reads CASSLRPLSGGAVDTQYF. CDR3 in DNA: TGCGCCAGCAGCTTAAGGCCCCTTAGCGGGGGGGCGGTAGATACGCAGTATTTT.